This T cell receptor beta chain was recovered during a study of response to subunit inactivated influenza vaccine. TCRdb processed the RT-PCR reads anew with MiXCR; each CDR3 protein has one entry. The data hold around 710,000 distinct CDR3 sequences, with 11% to 15% observed a single time. Germline V gene data show CDR1 as MNHEY and CDR2 as SMNVEV (reference sequence). With 7 bases clipped from V and 1 base from J, the junction kept 10 bases outside the gene matches. The CDR3 covers 15 residues. The chain combines TRBV27 with TRBJ2-7; 7 positions match TRBD1. The sequencing here drew on PBMCs from blood, taken roughly 2 weeks before vaccination. The clonotype comes from a man over 45 who received an inactivated influenza vaccine. CDR3 nucleotides: TGTGCCAGCATTCCGACAGGGAGAGGTTCCTACGAGCAGTACTTC. As protein: CASIPTGRGSYEQYF.